The 9 T cell receptor beta chains below were found in one sample sequenced in a study of technical replicates of blood from a handful of donors (dated by TCRdb to between 2016 and 2019). The library was produced with the immunoSEQ multiplex PCR assay. Not all clones reach the TCRdb copy of this immuneACCESS table, which keeps in-frame sequences only. Checked studies attribute under half of the gap to unresolved V genes and leave the rest unexplained. The sample has tens of thousands of clones on record, under 95% of them singletons. Under 0.3% of the sample lies in the top ten. The sample was T cells isolated from PBMCs. The receptors derive from a human donor in good health.

The chain links TRBV28 to TRBJ2-5; a weak D match, TRBD2 (6 bases). Looked up from germline, CDR1 is MDHEN and CDR2 is SYDVKM. V was cut by 10 bases and J by 5 bases, with 17 bases left in between. The CDR3 sequence is 13 residues long. The DNA of the CDR3 is TGTGCCACAAGGTGGACCCGGGGGGAGACCCAGTACTTC. Translated: CATRWTRGETQYF. Filled out from reference TRBV28 and TRBJ2-5, the complete variable domain reads DVKVTQSSRYLVKRTGEKVFLECVQDMDHENMFWYRQDPGLGLRLIYFSYDVKMKEKGDIPEGYSVSREKKERFSLILESASTNQTSMYLCATRWTRGETQYFGPGTRLLVL.

V usage is TRBV9 and J usage is TRBJ2-1; no reliable D call. This CDR3 has 15 amino acids. Germline V gene data show CDR1 as SGDLS and CDR2 as YYNGEE. V dropped 0 bases and J dropped 0 bases, with 7 bases sitting between them. CDR3 sequence reads: CASSVGLGSYNEQFF. The CDR3 bases are TGTGCCAGCAGCGTAGGTCTAGGCTCCTACAATGAGCAGTTCTTC.

The V gene is TRBV27, the J gene TRBJ1-5; D unclear. The CDR3 loop spans 15 amino acids. With 1 base removed from V and 7 bases from J, the gap between germline ends came to 14 bases. Germline CDR1 and CDR2: MNHEY and SMNVEV (reference sequence). The CDR3 sequence: CASSLLGANKQPQHF. Written as DNA, the CDR3 is TGTGCCAGCAGTTTATTGGGCGCTAACAAGCAGCCCCAGCATTTT.

The CDR3 coding sequence is TGTGCCAGCAGAACCGGGACAGGGGGCTCCTACGAGCAGTACTTC. Translation gives CASRTGTGGSYEQYF. This chain joins TRBV6-5 and TRBJ2-7; 11 bases fit TRBD1. This CDR3 has 15 amino acids. The V gene's germline CDR1 is MNHEY and CDR2 SVGAGI. V lost 6 bases to trimming and J lost 0 bases; unmatched junction nucleotides: 4.

The chain recombines TRBV19 with TRBJ2-3; D remains ambiguous. The CDR3 is made up of 13 amino acids. Germline assignment: CDR1 LNHDA and CDR2 SQIVND (reference sequence). V was cut by 4 bases and J by 4 bases, with 9 bases left in between. CDR3 amino acids: CASSRAPPDTQYF. In nucleotides, the CDR3 is TGTGCCAGTAGTAGGGCTCCCCCAGATACGCAGTATTTT.

The V and J genes are TRBV10-3 and TRBJ2-2; D ambiguous. Trimming cost V 0 bases and J 8 bases, with 7 bases left between them. The CDR3 loop spans 13 amino acids. The V gene's germline CDR1 is ENHRY and CDR2 SYGVKD. CDR3 loop: CAISESSEGELFF. CDR3 bases: TGTGCCATCAGTGAGTCCAGTGAAGGGGAGCTGTTTTTT.

V usage is TRBV11-2 and J usage is TRBJ1-1; possible D gene TRBD1, 5 bases. V dropped 1 base and J dropped 7 bases, with 16 bases sitting between them. CDR1 SGHAT and CDR2 FQNNGV come from the germline V gene. The CDR3 sequence is 15 residues long. In nucleotides, the CDR3 is TGTGCCAGCAGCTTAGTGTACGGGGGGGAAGGTGAAGCTTTCTTT. Translation gives CASSLVYGGEGEAFF.

The rearrangement joins TRBV15 to TRBJ1-5; a possible D gene is TRBD1 (5 bases). This CDR3 is built from 12 residues. Trimming cost V 4 bases and J 4 bases, with 5 bases left between them. Germline V gene data show CDR1 as LNHNV and CDR2 as YYDKDF (reference sequence). DNA of the CDR3: TGTGCCACCAGCACAGGGAATCAGCCCCAGCATTTT. This sequence encodes CATSTGNQPQHF.

V and J are TRBV5-1 and TRBJ2-7; 7 bases match TRBD1. The CDR3 has 15 residues. Germline assignment: CDR1 SGHRS and CDR2 YFSETQ. Unmatched junction bases numbered 7, after V lost 2 bases and J lost 2 bases. DNA for the CDR3: TGCGCCAGCAGCTTAACCGGGACAGCGACCTACGAGCAGTACTTC. Translating it yields CASSLTGTATYEQYF.